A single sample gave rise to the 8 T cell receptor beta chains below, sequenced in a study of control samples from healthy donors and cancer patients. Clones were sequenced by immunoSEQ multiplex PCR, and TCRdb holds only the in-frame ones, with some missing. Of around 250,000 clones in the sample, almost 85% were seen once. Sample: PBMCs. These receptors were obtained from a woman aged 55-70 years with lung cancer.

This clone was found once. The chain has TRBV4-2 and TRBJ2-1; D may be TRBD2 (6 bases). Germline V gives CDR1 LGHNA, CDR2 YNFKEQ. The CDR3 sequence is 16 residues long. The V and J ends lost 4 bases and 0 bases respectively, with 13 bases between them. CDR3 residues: CASSRLGQSSYNEQFF. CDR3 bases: TGTGCCAGCAGCCGACTAGGACAAAGCTCCTACAATGAGCAGTTCTTC.

The CDR3: CASGNSGANVLTF. The CDR3 bases are TGTGCCAGCGGGAACTCTGGGGCCAACGTCCTGACTTTC. The chain carries TRBV12-3 or TRBV12-4 and TRBJ2-6; D unclear. V was clipped by 8 bases and J by 0 bases, with 5 bases between them. This CDR3 has 13 amino acids.

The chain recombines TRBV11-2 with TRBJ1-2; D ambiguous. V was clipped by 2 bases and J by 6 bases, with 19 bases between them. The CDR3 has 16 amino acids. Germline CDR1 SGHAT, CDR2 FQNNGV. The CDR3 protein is CASSLRSLRGMDGYTF. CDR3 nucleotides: TGTGCCAGCAGCTTAAGGAGTCTCCGGGGAATGGATGGCTACACCTTC.

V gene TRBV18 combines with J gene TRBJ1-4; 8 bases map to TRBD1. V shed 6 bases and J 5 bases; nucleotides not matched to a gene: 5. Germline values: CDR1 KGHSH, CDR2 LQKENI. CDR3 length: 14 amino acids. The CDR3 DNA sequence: TGTGCCAGCTCCCTGTCAGGGGGCAATGAAAAACTGTTTTTT. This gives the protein CASSLSGGNEKLFF.

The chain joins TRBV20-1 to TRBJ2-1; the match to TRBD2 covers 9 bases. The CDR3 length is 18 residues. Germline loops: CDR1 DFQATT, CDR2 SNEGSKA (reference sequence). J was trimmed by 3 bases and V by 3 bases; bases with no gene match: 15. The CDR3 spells CSASRWELAGENYNEQFF. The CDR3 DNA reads TGCAGTGCTAGTCGGTGGGAACTAGCGGGTGAAAACTACAATGAGCAGTTCTTC.

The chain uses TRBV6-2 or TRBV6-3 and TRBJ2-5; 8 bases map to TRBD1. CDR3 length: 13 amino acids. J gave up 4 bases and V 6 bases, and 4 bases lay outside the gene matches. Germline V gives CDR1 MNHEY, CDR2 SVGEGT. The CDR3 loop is CASSLGQGETQYF. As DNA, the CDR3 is TGTGCCAGCAGCCTAGGACAGGGAGAGACCCAGTACTTC.

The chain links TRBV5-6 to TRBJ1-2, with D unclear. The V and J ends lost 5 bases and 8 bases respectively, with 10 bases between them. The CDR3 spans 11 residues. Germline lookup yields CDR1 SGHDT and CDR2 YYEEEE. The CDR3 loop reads CASRRLKGYTF. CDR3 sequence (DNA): TGTGCCAGCAGGCGTTTAAAGGGCTACACCTTC.

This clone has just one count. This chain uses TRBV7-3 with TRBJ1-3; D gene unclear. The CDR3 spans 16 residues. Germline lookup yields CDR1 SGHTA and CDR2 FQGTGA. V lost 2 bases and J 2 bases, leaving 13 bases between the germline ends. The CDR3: CASSLDPPVTGNTIYF. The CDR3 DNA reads TGTGCCAGCAGCTTAGACCCTCCGGTAACTGGAAACACCATATATTTT.